The 17 T cell receptor beta chains below come from one sample, sequenced in a study of shared clonotypes between healthy human individuals. Using immunoSEQ multiplex PCR, the repertoire was profiled, and TCRdb retains in-frame clones only, with some absent. Seen here are around 2.5 million clones, 80% to 95% observed once, and the top ten hold approximately 0.37%. The sequenced sample consisted of naive CD4+ T cells from PBMCs. The subset here: CD45RA+ positively selected. All receptors derive from a man between 18 and 35 years old in good health. Some clones in this sample may be carry-over from other donors' samples.

A word on this clone: The sample has other DNA sequences that encode this CDR3 too. J is TRBJ1-2 and V is TRBV5-1; perhaps TRBD1 as D (6 bases). Looked up from germline, CDR1 is SGHRS and CDR2 is YFSETQ. The ends were cut back, 4 bases at V and 5 bases at J, with 12 bases in the middle. The CDR3 contains 13 residues. For the CDR3, the DNA is TGCGCCAGCAGCCCGGACAGAGGGTATGGCTACACCTTC. It translates to CASSPDRGYGYTF.

The rearrangement joins TRBV28 to TRBJ2-4; 7 positions match TRBD1. The V gene's germline CDR1 is MDHEN and CDR2 SYDVKM. The CDR3 length is 17 residues. V lost 5 bases, J lost 0 bases, and 10 bases stayed unmatched. CDR3 in DNA: TGTGCCAGCAGTCCCCTCCAGGGGGATCTAGCCAAAAACATTCAGTACTTC. It encodes CASSPLQGDLAKNIQYF.

The rearrangement joins TRBV28 to TRBJ2-7; TRBD1 is a possible D gene (6 bases). Germline-derived CDR1 and CDR2 are MDHEN and SYDVKM. This CDR3 is 15 amino acids long. V was trimmed by 5 bases and J by 0 bases, leaving 14 bases between them. The CDR3 loop is CASSGGGFGSYEQYF. CDR3 bases: TGTGCCAGCAGTGGGGGCGGCTTTGGCTCCTACGAGCAGTACTTC.

CDR3 bases: TGCGCCAGCAGCCAGACTGATAGCTCCTACAATGAGCAGTTCTTC. It is translated as CASSQTDSSYNEQFF. This chain uses TRBV5-1 with TRBJ2-1; no clear D gene. The CDR3 contains 15 residues. Trimming removed 4 bases from V and 0 bases from J, with 11 bases in between. The V gene's germline CDR1 is SGHRS and CDR2 YFSETQ.

The rearrangement links TRBV19 to TRBJ1-2, with a tentative D call TRBD1 (5 bases). CDR1 and CDR2 from the germline V gene are LNHDA and SQIVND (reference sequence). Trimming left V 6 bases short and J 1 base short, with 9 bases between. The CDR3 sequence is 13 residues long. The CDR3 here is CASRTDSNYGYTF. The CDR3 coding sequence is TGTGCCAGTAGGACAGACAGTAACTATGGCTACACCTTC.

The chain recombines TRBV10-3 with TRBJ2-7; D is unclear. The CDR3 contains 12 residues. V shed 9 bases and J shed 0 bases, with 9 bases lying between them. In germline, CDR1 is ENHRY, CDR2 SYGVKD. This CDR3 reads CAIGPTSYEQYF. The CDR3 DNA reads TGTGCCATAGGACCTACCTCCTACGAGCAGTACTTC.

This clone was picked up one time. The chain links TRBV4-3 to TRBJ2-1; TRBD1 aligns across 10 bases. The germline V gene encodes CDR1 LGHNA and CDR2 YSLEER. The CDR3 sequence is 15 residues long. V was pared by 0 bases and J by 14 bases, with 10 bases of the junction left unmatched. The CDR3 nucleotides read TGCGCCAGCAGCCAAGATCTCCACGGGACAGGGGAAAAGTTCTTC. Translation gives CASSQDLHGTGEKFF.

This clone was counted once. The chain couples TRBV7-9 to TRBJ1-4; TRBD1 matches 7 bases. This CDR3 has 17 residues. Germline CDR1 reads SEHNR; CDR2 reads FQNEAQ (reference sequence). Trimming at V came to 2 bases and at J to 4 bases, leaving 10 bases not matched to a gene. The CDR3 DNA reads as TGTGCCAGCAGCTTACTTAGACCGGGACAGCTTAATGAAAAACTGTTTTTT. It specifies CASSLLRPGQLNEKLFF. The full variable domain, with the rest looked up from reference TRBV7-9 and TRBJ1-4, is DTGVSQNPRHKITKRGQNVTFRCDPISEHNRLYWYRQTLGQGPEFLTYFQNEAQLEKSRLLSDRFSAERPKGSFSTLEIQRTEQGDSAMYLCASSLLRPGQLNEKLFFGSGTQLSVL.

This clone was seen a single time. The V call is TRBV7-2, the J call TRBJ1-2; 9 positions match TRBD1. J gave up 3 bases and V 3 bases, and 2 bases lay outside the gene matches. Germline CDR1 reads SGHTA; CDR2 reads FQGNSA. This CDR3 contains 14 residues. CDR3 sequence: CASSLRQGDYGYTF. For the CDR3, the DNA is TGTGCCAGCAGCTTGAGACAGGGGGACTATGGCTACACCTTC.

In its sample, this clone was seen a few times. The V gene is TRBV6-5, the J gene TRBJ1-5; D is unresolved. V was cut by 6 bases and J by 4 bases, with 13 bases left in between. The CDR3 has 14 amino acids. Germline values: CDR1 MNHEY, CDR2 SVGAGI. CDR3 in amino acids: CASSLDGRNQPQHF. The CDR3 region has the DNA TGTGCCAGCAGCCTGGACGGAAGAAATCAGCCCCAGCATTTT.

The chain couples TRBV19 to TRBJ2-4; D call uncertain. The CDR3 runs to 17 residues. V lost 5 bases to trimming and J lost 0 bases, with 17 bases between them. Germline V lookup: CDR1 LNHDA, CDR2 SQIVND (reference sequence). DNA of the CDR3: TGTGCCAGTAGTGTCCCTAAGGGTGGTGGAGCCAAAAACATTCAGTACTTC. Its protein is CASSVPKGGGAKNIQYF.

The CDR3 here is CASRPLTGGQPQHF. The CDR3 nucleotides read TGTGCCAGCAGACCTCTAACAGGGGGTCAGCCCCAGCATTTT. The rearrangement uses TRBV28 and TRBJ1-5, with 8 bases identical to TRBD1. The ends lost 6 bases at V and 6 bases at J; junction bases unmatched: 7. The CDR3 loop spans 14 amino acids. The germline gives CDR1 MDHEN, CDR2 SYDVKM.

This chain joins TRBV7-8 and TRBJ1-5, with no clear D. In germline, CDR1 is SGHVS, CDR2 FQNEAQ. The V end lost 0 bases, the J end lost 0 bases, and 9 bases lay between the germline ends. This CDR3 is 16 amino acids long. In DNA, the CDR3 is TGTGCCAGCAGCTTAGCGTACGGGCTTAGCAATCAGCCCCAGCATTTT. Protein: CASSLAYGLSNQPQHF.

V and J are TRBV28 and TRBJ2-3; a weak D match, TRBD1 (7 bases). Germline assignment: CDR1 MDHEN and CDR2 SYDVKM. The CDR3 has 12 residues. Trimming pared 8 bases from V and 3 bases from J, leaving 9 bases between. DNA of the CDR3: TGTGCCAGCCAGGGGGGAACAGATACGCAGTATTTT. Encoded protein: CASQGGTDTQYF.

This clone has only a few counts. The same CDR3 also results from other DNA sequences found in this sample. The chain employs TRBV20-1 and TRBJ1-2; a possible D gene is TRBD1 (5 bases). The V gene's germline CDR1 is DFQATT and CDR2 SNEGSKA (reference sequence). The germline V and J ends were trimmed by 6 bases and 3 bases, with 8 bases remaining between them. CDR3 length equals 11 residues. CDR3 sequence reads: CSAGTDYGYTF. The CDR3 DNA sequence: TGCAGTGCGGGGACGGACTATGGCTACACCTTC.

CDR3 region: CASRTDTGYQETQYF. CDR3 nucleotide sequence: TGTGCCAGCCGAACCGATACAGGGTACCAAGAGACCCAGTACTTC. The J gene is TRBJ2-5, the V gene TRBV27; TRBD1 might be the D (6 bases). CDR3 length: 15 amino acids. V shed 8 bases and J shed 0 bases, with 16 bases lying between them. In germline, CDR1 is MNHEY, CDR2 SMNVEV (reference sequence).

V usage is TRBV11-3 and J usage is TRBJ2-1; possible D gene TRBD1, 6 bases. The CDR3 has 14 residues. The V and J ends lost 5 bases and 5 bases respectively, with 13 bases between them. Per the germline V gene, CDR1 is SGHNT and CDR2 is YENEEA. CDR3 in amino acids: CASSPNRDNNEQFF. The CDR3 DNA is TGTGCCAGCAGCCCAAACAGGGATAACAATGAGCAGTTCTTC.